This T cell receptor beta chain is from a study of shared clonotypes between healthy human individuals. Overall study context: The people who gave samples were a couple of women and a few men aged 18 to 49.

The germline V gene encodes CDR1 SGHRS and CDR2 YFSETQ. The CDR3 covers 13 residues. As regards this clone: Its matching antigen is unknown. Sequence at one end of the junction differs from germline and may be a read error.

Study-wide results and limits: In a few donors, approximately 5% of naive CD4 clonotypes appeared in common. Clonotype sharing among donors was thought likely to change with sequencing depth.

Researchers divided each subset's genomic DNA evenly across several immunoSEQ plates. The assay was immunoSEQ multiplex PCR, and TCRdb's table has in-frame clones only and misses some. The sample has over a million clones; about 76% are singletons. The specimen sequenced was memory CD4+ T cells sorted from blood. Subset here: CD45RA-negative fraction. The rearrangement links TRBV5-1 to TRBJ1-1, with a weak D call TRBD1 (6 bases). The receptor's source is a man aged 18-30 years in good health. CDR3 nucleotides: TGCGCCGGCAGCTCGACAGGGAACACTGAAGCTTTCTTT. Translated: CAGSSTGNTEAFF.